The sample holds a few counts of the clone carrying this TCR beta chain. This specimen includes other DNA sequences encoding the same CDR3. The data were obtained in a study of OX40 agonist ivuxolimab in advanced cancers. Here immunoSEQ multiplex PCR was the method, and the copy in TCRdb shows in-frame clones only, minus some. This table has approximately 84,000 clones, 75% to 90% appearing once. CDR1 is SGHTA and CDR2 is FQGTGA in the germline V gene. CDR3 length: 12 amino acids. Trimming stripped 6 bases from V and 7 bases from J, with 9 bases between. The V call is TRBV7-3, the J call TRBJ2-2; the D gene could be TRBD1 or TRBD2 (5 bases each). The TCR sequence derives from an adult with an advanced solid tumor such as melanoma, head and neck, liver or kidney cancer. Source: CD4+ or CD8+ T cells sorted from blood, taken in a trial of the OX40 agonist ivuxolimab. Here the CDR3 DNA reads TGTGCCAGCAGTTCGAGGGGCGGGGAGCTGTTTTTT. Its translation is CASSSRGGELFF.